A single sample is the source of the 12 T cell receptor beta chains below, sequenced in a study of early T cells in non-severe SARS-CoV-2 infection. Via MiXCR, TCRdb re-called the 5' RACE reads, giving one row per CDR3 protein. Of some 53,000 distinct CDR3 sequences in the sample, around 8% were seen once. The sequenced sample was whole blood. The origin of the receptors is an adult who was a healthcare worker with PCR-confirmed SARS-CoV-2 infection or an uninfected control (not recorded which).

This clonotype was counted many times. The V call is TRBV7-6, the J call TRBJ2-1; no reliable D call. Trimming pared 5 bases from V and 4 bases from J, leaving 9 bases between. The CDR3 is 13 residues long. Germline V gene data show CDR1 as SGHVS and CDR2 as FNYEAQ. Written as DNA, the CDR3 is TGTGCCAGCAGCCTGGGGTATTACAATGAGCAGTTCTTC. This sequence encodes CASSLGYYNEQFF. The full variable domain, in which reference TRBV7-6 and TRBJ2-1 provide the parts outside the CDR3, is GAGVSQSPRYKVTKRGQDVALRCDPISGHVSLYWYRQALGQGPEFLTYFNYEAQQDKSGLPNDRFSAERPEGSISTLTIQRTEQRDSAMYRCASSLGYYNEQFFGPGTRLTVL.

This clonotype was picked up a small number of times. The chain recombines TRBV28 with TRBJ1-5; 8 bases are shared with TRBD1. V gave up 2 bases and J gave up 7 bases; unmatched junction bases: 4. The CDR3 length is 14 residues. Germline V gene lookup returns CDR1 MDHEN and CDR2 SYDVKM. As DNA, the CDR3 is TGTGCCAGCAGTTTACAGGGGGCAACGCAGCCCCAGCATTTT. This encodes CASSLQGATQPQHF.

J is TRBJ2-1 and V is TRBV7-9; D remains ambiguous. Germline V lookup: CDR1 SEHNR, CDR2 FQNEAQ (reference sequence). Trimming cost V 2 bases and J 0 bases, with 8 bases left between them. The CDR3 contains 15 residues. CDR3 nucleotide sequence: TGTGCCAGCAGCTTAATCGACAACTCCTACAATGAGCAGTTCTTC. Translating gives CASSLIDNSYNEQFF.

This clonotype was counted at least ten times. The V gene is TRBV7-8, the J gene TRBJ2-1, with D possibly matching TRBD2 (6 bases). The V gene's germline CDR1 is SGHVS and CDR2 FQNEAQ. Trimming took off 5 bases at V and 6 bases at J, with 8 bases between the two ends. The CDR3 contains 12 residues. The DNA of the CDR3 is TGTGCCAGCAGCGCCGGGGGCAATGAGCAGTTCTTC. Translation gives CASSAGGNEQFF.

This clonotype was found a few times. The rearrangement links TRBV20-1 to TRBJ2-5, with no clear D. The CDR3 has 12 amino acids. Trimming shortened V by 3 bases and J by 1 base, and 6 bases separated the two germline ends. The germline V gene encodes CDR1 DFQATT and CDR2 SNEGSKA (reference sequence). CDR3 amino acids: CSASSPQETQYF. The DNA of the CDR3 is TGCAGTGCTAGCTCGCCCCAAGAGACCCAGTACTTC.

Only a few counts were recorded for this clonotype. The chain couples TRBV9 to TRBJ2-2; D call uncertain. Germline CDR1 is SGDLS and CDR2 is YYNGEE. The CDR3 runs 15 residues. Deletions cut 5 bases from V and 1 base from J, with 12 bases between. CDR3 sequence: CASRGLRGNTGELFF. The CDR3 DNA sequence: TGTGCCAGCAGGGGTCTCAGAGGGAACACCGGGGAGCTGTTTTTT.

The genes are TRBV20-1 and TRBJ1-1, with 9 bases aligning to TRBD1. V dropped 6 bases and J dropped 1; count of bases not matched to a gene: 6. CDR1 and CDR2 from the germline V gene are DFQATT and SNEGSKA (reference sequence). The CDR3 totals 14 residues. The CDR3 DNA is TGCAGTGCCCGGACAGGGGTCACGAACACTGAAGCTTTCTTT. Its translation: CSARTGVTNTEAFF.

This clonotype was counted many times. The gene calls are TRBV20-1 and TRBJ1-2, with 9 bases that match TRBD1. The CDR3 totals 15 residues. Per the germline V gene, CDR1 is DFQATT and CDR2 is SNEGSKA (reference sequence). The ends lost 2 bases at V and 6 bases at J; junction bases unmatched: 10. The CDR3 sequence is CSARKRDREVNGYTF. As DNA, the CDR3 is TGCAGTGCTAGAAAAAGGGACAGGGAGGTTAATGGCTACACCTTC.

Ten or more counts support this clonotype. This rearrangement joins TRBV19 to TRBJ2-3; D remains ambiguous. The CDR3 runs 14 residues. With 3 bases removed from V and 6 bases from J, the gap between germline ends came to 13 bases. Germline values: CDR1 LNHDA, CDR2 SQIVND (reference sequence). The CDR3 DNA reads as TGTGCCAGTAGTATTCTCAGGACCGGCGATACGCAGTATTTT. Protein product: CASSILRTGDTQYF.

This clonotype has more than one count but fewer than ten. This chain joins TRBV5-1 and TRBJ2-3; 8 bases are shared with TRBD1. V dropped 0 bases and J dropped 0; count of bases not matched to a gene: 3. Germline V gives CDR1 SGHRS, CDR2 YFSETQ. This CDR3 region has 16 residues. CDR3 DNA sequence: TGCGCCAGCAGCTTGGTAGCAGGGGGCAGCACAGATACGCAGTATTTT. Protein: CASSLVAGGSTDTQYF.

The chain combines TRBV4-1 with TRBJ1-1, with a possible D match to TRBD1 (6 bases). Trimming removed 3 bases at V and 6 bases at J, with 17 bases between. The CDR3 consists of 15 residues. Germline-derived CDR1 and CDR2 are MGHRA and YSYEKL. The CDR3 loop is CASSHSMAGDPEAFF. The CDR3 nucleotides are TGCGCCAGCAGCCATTCGATGGCAGGGGACCCTGAAGCTTTCTTT.

This clonotype was seen many times. V usage is TRBV7-9 and J usage is TRBJ2-1; 15 bases match TRBD2. The germline V gene has CDR1 SEHNR and CDR2 FQNEAQ (reference sequence). Unmatched junction bases numbered 7, after V lost 5 bases and J lost 8 bases. The length of the CDR3 is 16 residues. CDR3 DNA: TGTGCCAGCAGCCGGGGACTAGCGGGAGGAGGGGATGAGCAGTTCTTC. Translating gives CASSRGLAGGGDEQFF.